These T cell receptor beta chains were read from a single sample in a study of PD-1 blockade in classical Hodgkin lymphoma. Repertoires were generated with immunoSEQ multiplex PCR, while TCRdb's copy carries only in-frame clones and drops some. The sample lists under 80,000 clones; 71% were seen once. The specimen comprised peripheral blood mononuclear cells (PBMCs), sampled before the second cycle of nivolumab. These TCRs come from a human donor with classical Hodgkin lymphoma. Each CDR3 is given with its conserved first and last residue. A D gene is named only where the DNA matches it firmly. For some rows the clone size is stated as once, few or many, or as a class when expanded; others skip it.

>TRBJ1-4|few|.|TRBV15
CATSRGQATSNEKLFF
TGTGCCACCAGCAGAGGACAGGCAACATCTAATGAAAAACTGTTTTTT
>TRBJ1-1|.|.|TRBV19
CASSPGEVNTEAFF
TGTGCCAGTAGTCCAGGGGAGGTGAACACTGAAGCTTTCTTT
>TRBJ1-1|many|.|TRBV4-1
CASSQEWGADEAFF
TGCGCCAGCAGCCAAGAATGGGGGGCGGATGAAGCTTTCTTT
>TRBJ1-1|.|.|TRBV6-5
CASSSDSPKKAFF
TGTGCCAGCAGCTCGGACAGCCCCAAAAAAGCTTTCTTT
>TRBJ2-7|.|.|TRBV27
CASSPLNPSATYEQYF
TGTGCCAGCAGTCCCCTAAACCCAAGTGCTACCTACGAGCAGTACTTC
>TRBJ2-5|.|.|TRBV28
CASRTPGLWETQYF
TGTGCCAGCAGAACCCCAGGGTTATGGGAGACCCAGTACTTC
>TRBJ1-2|.|.|TRBV13
CASSPSGYGYTF
TGTGCCAGCAGCCCCTCGGGCTACGGCTACACCTTC
>TRBJ2-7|.|.|TRBV5-6
CASGPPAAGEQYF
TGTGCCAGCGGACCGCCGGCCGCCGGAGAGCAGTACTTC
>TRBJ1-5|.|.|TRBV6-6
CASRKGVGRDQPQHF
TGTGCCAGCAGGAAGGGCGTCGGCCGAGATCAGCCCCAGCATTTT
>TRBJ1-1|.|.|TRBV23-1
CASSQSGRKEGLDTEAFF
TGCGCCAGCAGTCAATCCGGGCGGAAGGAGGGATTGGATACTGAAGCTTTCTTT
>TRBJ1-5|.|.|TRBV6-7
CASSYIRESHQPQHF
TGTGCCAGCAGTTACATCAGGGAGTCCCATCAGCCCCAGCATTTT
>TRBJ1-1|.|TRBD1|TRBV28
CASPGEGATEAFF
TGTGCCAGTCCCGGGGAGGGGGCCACTGAAGCTTTCTTT
>TRBJ2-3|.|.|TRBV30
CAWSDLRLGMDTQYF
TGTGCCTGGAGTGATTTAAGGCTCGGGATGGATACGCAGTATTTT
>TRBJ2-1|many|TRBD2|TRBV27
CASSSTPGRGPYNEQFF
TGTGCCAGCAGTTCGACACCCGGGAGGGGTCCGTACAATGAGCAGTTCTTC
>TRBJ1-2|.|.|TRBV6-5
CASSRTGGSGYTF
TGTGCCAGCAGTCGTACCGGGGGGAGCGGCTACACCTTC
>TRBJ2-1|.|TRBD2|TRBV5-1
CASSPGASGAYSYNEQFF
TGCGCCAGCAGCCCGGGGGCTAGCGGGGCCTACTCCTACAATGAGCAGTTCTTC
>TRBJ1-4|.|TRBD1|TRBV7-2
CASSLSRAGGNEKLFF
TGTGCCAGCAGCTTATCTCGGGCAGGGGGCAATGAAAAACTGTTTTTT
>TRBJ1-5|.|.|TRBV6-6
CASSYAIGADQPQHF
TGTGCCAGCAGTTACGCCATAGGCGCGGATCAGCCCCAGCATTTT
>TRBJ1-4|.|.|TRBV7-9
CASSFRTTNEKLFF
TGTGCCAGCAGCTTTAGAACAACTAATGAAAAACTGTTTTTT
>TRBJ1-5|few|.|TRBV2
CASSGRVISNQPQHF
TGTGCCAGCAGTGGGAGAGTGATTAGCAATCAGCCCCAGCATTTT
>TRBJ1-5|few|TRBD1|TRBV6-8
CASSFRGFNQPQHF
TGTGCCAGCAGTTTCAGGGGGTTCAATCAGCCCCAGCATTTT
>TRBJ1-5|.|.|TRBV2
CASSLRRGNQPQHF
TGTGCCAGCAGTCTCAGAAGGGGAAATCAGCCCCAGCATTTT
>TRBJ1-1|.|.|TRBV7-9
CASSLRTVMNTEAFF
TGTGCCAGCAGCTTGCGGACAGTTATGAACACTGAAGCTTTCTTT
>TRBJ2-6|.|.|TRBV7-6
CASSLNSGSGGANVLTF
TGTGCCAGCAGCTTAAACTCGGGGTCTGGTGGGGCCAACGTCCTGACTTTC